This T cell receptor beta chain was recorded in a study of early T cells in non-severe SARS-CoV-2 infection. Researchers attached unique molecular identifiers to individual cDNA molecules. TCRdb independently ran MiXCR on the 5' RACE reads; one entry per CDR3 protein. This table has tens of thousands of distinct CDR3 sequences, roughly an eighth appearing once. Study findings and constraints: Matching against VDJdb likely underestimated virus-specific expansions, favoring anti-spike CD8.

In this sample, this clonotype turned up a few times. As yet, its antigen is unknown. The sequenced sample was whole blood. This receptor was identified in an adult who was a healthcare worker with PCR-confirmed SARS-CoV-2 infection or an uninfected control (not recorded which).

CDR3 loop: CATSSQGKTYEQYF. The CDR3 DNA reads TGTGCCACCAGTTCCCAGGGGAAGACCTACGAGCAGTACTTC. V is TRBV24-1 and J is TRBJ2-7; tentative D call: TRBD1 (6 bases). Germline CDR1 reads KGHDR; CDR2 reads SFDVKD. Trimming left V 6 bases short and J 2 bases short, with 13 bases between. The length of the CDR3 is 14 residues.